Shown below are 18 T cell receptor beta chains from a single sample sequenced in a study of blood T cell repertoires in COVID-19. Assay: immunoSEQ multiplex PCR; the TCRdb copy retains only in-frame clones and omits some. The sample holds approximately 440,000 clones, around 91% seen once. Sequencing was performed on PBMCs or T cells enriched from blood (not recorded which). The source of these receptors is a man aged 18 to 29 who had recovered from COVID-19.

The genes are TRBV11-3 and TRBJ1-5; 12 bases map to TRBD1. The CDR3 contains 20 residues. Germline V gene data show CDR1 as SGHNT and CDR2 as YENEEA. J gave up 4 bases and V 5 bases, and 18 bases lay outside the gene matches. CDR3 nucleotides: TGTGCCAGCAGCCCACTCAAACCGGGACAGGGGGCTTATGAGAATCAGCCCCAGCATTTT. As protein: CASSPLKPGQGAYENQPQHF.

This chain joins TRBV7-2 and TRBJ1-1; TRBD1 might be the D (6 bases). Deletions cut 5 bases from V and 3 bases from J, with 16 bases between. Looked up from germline, CDR1 is SGHTA and CDR2 is FQGNSA. The CDR3 covers 15 residues. For the CDR3, the DNA is TGTGCCAGCAGCGCAGACACAGGGCGGGACACTGAAGCTTTCTTT. Amino acids: CASSADTGRDTEAFF.

The J gene is TRBJ1-2, the V gene TRBV12-3 or TRBV12-4; 7 nucleotides align to TRBD1. The CDR3 has 13 residues. Losses at the gene ends were 6 bases for V and 4 bases for J; bases not matched to a gene: 5. The CDR3 loop is CASSADRVYGYTF. The CDR3 region has the DNA TGTGCCAGCAGCGCCGACAGGGTCTATGGCTACACCTTC.

This clone was seen a few times. The V gene is TRBV19, the J gene TRBJ1-2; D call uncertain. The CDR3 sequence is 15 residues long. Trimming stripped 2 bases from V and 8 bases from J, with 18 bases between. CDR1 and CDR2 from the germline V gene are LNHDA and SQIVND (reference sequence). The CDR3 sequence: CASSITPGGLRGYTF. Here the CDR3 DNA reads TGTGCCAGTAGTATAACCCCGGGAGGCTTAAGAGGCTACACCTTC. Full variable domain (outside the CDR3, taken from reference TRBV19 and TRBJ1-2): DGGITQSPKYLFRKEGQNVTLSCEQNLNHDAMYWYRQDPGQGLRLIYYSQIVNDFQKGDIAEGYSVSREKKESFPLTVTSAQKNPTAFYLCASSITPGGLRGYTFGSGTRLTVV.

The chain links TRBV4-1 to TRBJ1-5, with 10 bases that match TRBD1. The CDR3 has 15 amino acids. Germline-derived CDR1 and CDR2 are MGHRA and YSYEKL. V trimming: 2 bases; J trimming: 6 bases; junction bases outside the gene matches: 4. The DNA of the CDR3 is TGCGCCAGCAGCCAACCCTGGACAGGGGGTCAGCCCCAGCATTTT. Amino acids: CASSQPWTGGQPQHF.

The chain combines TRBV4-1 with TRBJ1-4; D is undetermined. With 3 bases removed from V and 4 bases from J, the gap between germline ends came to 12 bases. The CDR3 is made up of 15 amino acids. CDR1 and CDR2 (germline): MGHRA, YSYEKL. CDR3 sequence: CASSQTGALNEKLFF. The DNA for the CDR3 is TGCGCCAGCAGCCAGACGGGAGCCCTTAATGAAAAACTGTTTTTT.

The chain employs TRBV2 and TRBJ1-1, with 7 bases matching TRBD1. The CDR3 has 12 amino acids. The V and J ends lost 4 bases and 11 bases, in that order; junction bases with no gene match: 7. Germline values: CDR1 SNHLY, CDR2 FYNNEI. In DNA form, the CDR3 reads TGTGCCAGCAGTGGGGACAGTCTCCTGGCTTTCTTT. Translated, it gives CASSGDSLLAFF.

The chain couples TRBV5-1 to TRBJ2-7; 12 bases match TRBD2. V was pared by 3 bases and J by 0 bases, with 4 bases of the junction left unmatched. The CDR3 runs 16 residues. CDR1 and CDR2 (germline): SGHRS, YFSETQ. CDR3 nucleotide sequence: TGCGCCAGCAGCTCACTAGCGGGAGGACACTCCTACGAGCAGTACTTC. The encoded protein is CASSSLAGGHSYEQYF.

The chain joins TRBV5-1 to TRBJ1-1, with 11 bases aligning to TRBD1. The V and J ends lost 7 bases and 5 bases, in that order; junction bases with no gene match: 10. The CDR3 runs to 15 residues. The germline V gene has CDR1 SGHRS and CDR2 YFSETQ. CDR3 in DNA: TGCGCCAGCGGAGTTAAGGGACAGGGGGGTACTGAAGCTTTCTTT. It is translated as CASGVKGQGGTEAFF.

The CDR3 reads CASNTGGSNQPQHF. CDR3 coding DNA: TGTGCCAGTAATACAGGGGGTAGCAATCAGCCCCAGCATTTT. V and J are TRBV2 and TRBJ1-5; TRBD1 aligns across 8 bases. Germline V gene lookup returns CDR1 SNHLY and CDR2 FYNNEI. The CDR3 loop spans 14 amino acids. Losses at the gene ends were 9 bases for V and 0 bases for J; bases not matched to a gene: 4.

This rearrangement joins TRBV9 to TRBJ1-3; possible D gene TRBD1, 6 bases. The V end lost 4 bases, the J end lost 4 bases, and 15 bases lay between the germline ends. The CDR3 sequence is 15 residues long. Germline CDR1 reads SGDLS; CDR2 reads YYNGEE. The CDR3 DNA follows: TGTGCCAGCAGCTCCCCGGCGGGGGCGGGAAACACCATATATTTT. Protein product: CASSSPAGAGNTIYF.

The CDR3 nucleotides are TGTGCCAGCAGCTTATTGGCGGGGATGACCTACAATGAGCAGTTCTTC. Translated: CASSLLAGMTYNEQFF. The chain links TRBV7-2 to TRBJ2-1; tentatively, D is TRBD2 (6 bases). Trimming took off 2 bases at V and 2 bases at J, with 13 bases between the two ends. This CDR3 is 16 amino acids long. Germline V CDR1 and CDR2: SGHTA, FQGNSA.

The chain has TRBV29-1 and TRBJ1-1; 9 bases align to TRBD1. After removal of 6 bases from V and 6 bases from J, the junction contained 8 bases not matched to a gene. This CDR3 region has 13 residues. Germline CDR1 and CDR2: SQVTM and ANQGSEA. The CDR3 region has the DNA TGCAGCGTGACAGGACAGGGGAGGTCTGAAGCTTTCTTT. It encodes CSVTGQGRSEAFF.

The chain has TRBV10-3 and TRBJ2-7, with TRBD1 identical over 7 bases. Germline loops: CDR1 ENHRY, CDR2 SYGVKD. V shed 6 bases and J 3 bases; nucleotides not matched to a gene: 11. The CDR3 is 15 amino acids. The CDR3 nucleotides are TGTGCCATCAGCCCAACGACAGGGCCTTACTACGAGCAGTACTTC. It is translated as CAISPTTGPYYEQYF.

The gene calls are TRBV10-1 and TRBJ1-1; 7 nucleotides line up with TRBD1. The CDR3 extends over 13 amino acids. Per germline, CDR1 WNHNN and CDR2 SYGVQD (reference sequence). Trimming cost V 6 bases and J 4 bases; bases outside gene matches: 5. Here the CDR3 DNA reads TGCGCCAGCAGCGACAGGGCAGGCACTGAAGCTTTCTTT. This gives the protein CASSDRAGTEAFF.

The rearrangement joins TRBV6-5 to TRBJ2-7; TRBD1 might be the D (5 bases). Trimming removed 7 bases at V and 3 bases at J, with 10 bases between. The CDR3 consists of 12 residues. Germline-derived CDR1 and CDR2 are MNHEY and SVGAGI. In nucleotides, the CDR3 is TGTGCCAGCAAAACAGGAATCTACGAGCAGTACTTC. Its protein is CASKTGIYEQYF.

The gene calls are TRBV30 and TRBJ2-2, with a tentative D call TRBD1 (6 bases). Per the germline V gene, CDR1 is GTSNPN and CDR2 is SVGIG (reference sequence). V lost 4 bases to trimming and J lost 1 base, with 7 bases between them. This CDR3 contains 13 residues. CDR3 sequence reads: CAWKGVNTGELFF. The CDR3 nucleotides are TGTGCCTGGAAGGGGGTGAACACCGGGGAGCTGTTTTTT.

The rearrangement links TRBV24-1 to TRBJ2-1; D gene ambiguous. The V and J ends lost 1 base and 2 bases respectively, with 2 bases between them. The CDR3 runs 13 residues. Per the germline V gene, CDR1 is KGHDR and CDR2 is SFDVKD. CDR3 bases: TGTGCCACCAGTGATTTCGCCTACAATGAGCAGTTCTTC. Protein sequence: CATSDFAYNEQFF.